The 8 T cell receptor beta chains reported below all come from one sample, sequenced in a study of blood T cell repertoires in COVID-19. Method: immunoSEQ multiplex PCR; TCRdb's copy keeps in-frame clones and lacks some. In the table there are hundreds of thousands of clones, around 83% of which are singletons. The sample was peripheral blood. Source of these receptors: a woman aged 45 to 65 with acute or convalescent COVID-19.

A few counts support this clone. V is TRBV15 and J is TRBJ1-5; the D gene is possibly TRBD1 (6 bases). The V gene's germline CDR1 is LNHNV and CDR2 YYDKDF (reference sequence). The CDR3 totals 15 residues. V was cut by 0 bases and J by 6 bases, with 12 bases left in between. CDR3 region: CATSRDPTGSQPQHF. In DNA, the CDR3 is TGTGCCACCAGCAGAGATCCAACAGGGAGTCAGCCCCAGCATTTT.

The CDR3 DNA sequence: TGTGCCAGTAGTATAGGACTAGCGGACACAGATACGCAGTATTTT. Translated: CASSIGLADTDTQYF. V gene TRBV19 combines with J gene TRBJ2-3, with 9 nucleotides matching TRBD2. This CDR3 has 15 amino acids. J was trimmed by 2 bases and V by 1 base; bases with no gene match: 1. The germline V gene has CDR1 LNHDA and CDR2 SQIVND (reference sequence).

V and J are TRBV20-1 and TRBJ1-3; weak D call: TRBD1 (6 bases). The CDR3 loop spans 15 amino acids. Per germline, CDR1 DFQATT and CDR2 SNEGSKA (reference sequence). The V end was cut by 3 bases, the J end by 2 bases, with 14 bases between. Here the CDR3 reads CSASTGLFAGNTIYF. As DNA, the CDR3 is TGCAGTGCTAGTACAGGGTTATTCGCTGGAAACACCATATATTTT.

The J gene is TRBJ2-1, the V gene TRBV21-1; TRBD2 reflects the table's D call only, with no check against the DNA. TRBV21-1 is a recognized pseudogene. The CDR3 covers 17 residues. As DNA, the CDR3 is TGTGCCAGCAGCCCCCCCGAGGGGCGGGAATGGGGGAATGAGCAGTTCTTC. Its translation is CASSPPEGREWGNEQFF.

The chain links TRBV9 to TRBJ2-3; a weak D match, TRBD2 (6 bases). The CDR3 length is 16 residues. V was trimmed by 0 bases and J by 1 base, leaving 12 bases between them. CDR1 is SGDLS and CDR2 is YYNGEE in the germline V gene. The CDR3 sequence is CASSVGDLRGTDTQYF. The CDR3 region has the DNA TGTGCCAGCAGCGTAGGGGACTTGAGGGGCACAGATACGCAGTATTTT. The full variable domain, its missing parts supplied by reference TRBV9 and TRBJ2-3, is DSGVTQTPKHLITATGQRVTLRCSPRSGDLSVYWYQQSLDQGLQFLIQYYNGEERAKGNILERFSAQQFPDLHSELNLSSLELGDSALYFCASSVGDLRGTDTQYFGPGTRLTVL.

The CDR3 region is CATSDKTRSYNEQFF. DNA for the CDR3: TGTGCCACCAGTGACAAGACACGTTCCTACAATGAGCAGTTCTTC. This chain uses TRBV24-1 with TRBJ2-1; D gene unclear. The germline V and J ends were trimmed by 4 bases and 1 base, with 10 bases remaining between them. The CDR3 has 15 amino acids. In germline, CDR1 is KGHDR, CDR2 SFDVKD.

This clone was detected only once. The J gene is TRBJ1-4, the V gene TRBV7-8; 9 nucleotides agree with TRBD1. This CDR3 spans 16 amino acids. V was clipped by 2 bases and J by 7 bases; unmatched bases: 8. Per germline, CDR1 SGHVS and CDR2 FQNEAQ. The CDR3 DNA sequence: TGTGCCAGCAGCTTATCAGGGACAGGGTCGGGTGAAAAACTGTTTTTT. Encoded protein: CASSLSGTGSGEKLFF.

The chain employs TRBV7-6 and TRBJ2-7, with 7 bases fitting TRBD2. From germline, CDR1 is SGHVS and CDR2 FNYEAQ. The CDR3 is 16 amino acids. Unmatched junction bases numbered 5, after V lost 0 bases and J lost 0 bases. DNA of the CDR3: TGTGCCAGCAGCTTAGCGGGGGGGGGAAGCTCCTACGAGCAGTACTTC. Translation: CASSLAGGGSSYEQYF.